The present entry profiles one T cell receptor beta chain with its context. What it binds is not known. The sample originates from a study of T cell responses to AZD1222 COVID-19 vaccine. Whole-study findings and limits: The CD4 TCRs associated with vaccination extended across spike and predominated at 160-218 and 743-854. Breadth and depth of Spike-specific TCRs rose after two AZD1222 doses.

Profiled with immunoSEQ multiplex PCR; TCRdb holds only in-frame clones, not every one. The data show around 270,000 clones, around 92% seen once. This TCR was recovered from an adult who received the AZD1222 COVID-19 vaccine. The sample was peripheral blood, taken 28 days after the second AZD1222 dose.

The CDR3 sequence: CASSLLGTGGDTQYF. The CDR3 DNA reads TGCGCCAGCAGCTTGCTCGGGACAGGGGGAGATACGCAGTATTTT. The chain recombines TRBV5-1 with TRBJ2-3; 11 bases map to TRBD1. Trimming removed 1 base from V and 5 bases from J; junction bases left unmatched: 3. This CDR3 is 15 amino acids long. Germline V CDR1 and CDR2: SGHRS, YFSETQ. Drawing the rest from reference TRBV5-1 and TRBJ2-3, the complete variable domain is KAGVTQTPRYLIKTRGQQVTLSCSPISGHRSVSWYQQTPGQGLQFLFEYFSETQRNKGNFPGRFSGRQFSNSRSEMNVSTLELGDSALYLCASSLLGTGGDTQYFGPGTRLTVL.